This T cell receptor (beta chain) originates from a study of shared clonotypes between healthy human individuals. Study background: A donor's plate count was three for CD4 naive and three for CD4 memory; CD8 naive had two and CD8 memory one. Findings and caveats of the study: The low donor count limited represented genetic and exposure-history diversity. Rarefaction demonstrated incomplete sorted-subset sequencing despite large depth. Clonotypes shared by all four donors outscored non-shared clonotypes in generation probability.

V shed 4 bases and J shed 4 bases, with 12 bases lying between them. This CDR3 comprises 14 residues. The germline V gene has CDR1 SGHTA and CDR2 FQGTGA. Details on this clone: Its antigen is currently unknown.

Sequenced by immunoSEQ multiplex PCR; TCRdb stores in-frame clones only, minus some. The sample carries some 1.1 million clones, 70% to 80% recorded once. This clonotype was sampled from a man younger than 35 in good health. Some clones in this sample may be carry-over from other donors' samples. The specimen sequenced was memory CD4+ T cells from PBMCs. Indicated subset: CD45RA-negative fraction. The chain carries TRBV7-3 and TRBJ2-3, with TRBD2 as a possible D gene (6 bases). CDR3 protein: CASSSGLQADTQYF. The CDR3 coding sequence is TGTGCCAGCAGCTCGGGACTCCAGGCAGATACGCAGTATTTT.